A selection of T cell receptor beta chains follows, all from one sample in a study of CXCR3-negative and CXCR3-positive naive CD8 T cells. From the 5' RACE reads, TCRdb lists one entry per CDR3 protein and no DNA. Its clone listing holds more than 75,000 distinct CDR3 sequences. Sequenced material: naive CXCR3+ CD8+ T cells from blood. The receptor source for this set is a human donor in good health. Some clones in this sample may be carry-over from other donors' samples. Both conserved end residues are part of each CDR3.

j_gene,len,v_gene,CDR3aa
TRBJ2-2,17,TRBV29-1,CSVESPSGGPGTGELFF
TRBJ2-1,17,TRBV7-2,CASSLMERLSSYNEQFF
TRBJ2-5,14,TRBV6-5,CASSYPATGETQYF
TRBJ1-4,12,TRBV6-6,CASSLSLEKLFF
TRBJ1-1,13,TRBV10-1,CASRTTRKGEAFF
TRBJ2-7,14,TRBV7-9,CASSPPGTAYEQYF
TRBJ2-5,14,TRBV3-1,CASSHQGFQETQYF
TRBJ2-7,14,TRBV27,CASSHRGPPYEQYF
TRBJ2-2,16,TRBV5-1,CASSFGLAGVTGELFF
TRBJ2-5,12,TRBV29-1,CSLTSGGETQYF
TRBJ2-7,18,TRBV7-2,CASSLATGVGSNSYEQYF
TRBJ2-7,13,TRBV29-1,CSGAGGTTYEQYF
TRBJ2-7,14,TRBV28,CGSSLVQGSYEQYF
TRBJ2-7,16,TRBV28,CASSLGPGDRAHEQYF
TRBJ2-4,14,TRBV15,CATSRVENKNIQYF
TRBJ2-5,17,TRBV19,CASSIGRVLAGEETQYF
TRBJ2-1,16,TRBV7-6,CASRLDRPCCYNEQFF
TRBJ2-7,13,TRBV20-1,CSARRRNSYEQYF
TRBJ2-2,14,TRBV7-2,CASSSGQNTGELFF
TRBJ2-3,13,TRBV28,CASTPSPLDTQYF
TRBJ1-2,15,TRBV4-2,CASSQAGGNNYGYTF
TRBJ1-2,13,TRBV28,CASRDRADYGYTF
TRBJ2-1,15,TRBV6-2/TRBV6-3,CASSEETSAYNEQFF
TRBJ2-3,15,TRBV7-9,CASSLALADTDTQYF
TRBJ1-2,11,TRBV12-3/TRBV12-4,CASSQTGTYTF
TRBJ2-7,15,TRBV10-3,CAISESLDLDGEQYF
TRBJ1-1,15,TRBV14,CASSQVAGIITEAFF
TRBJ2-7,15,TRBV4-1,CASSQVGQGVYEQYF